The 16 T cell receptor beta chains in this list originate from one sample, sequenced in a study of blood T cell repertoires in COVID-19. The table came from immunoSEQ multiplex PCR; TCRdb's copy has only in-frame clones and leaves some out. The repertoire holds 250,000 to 300,000 clones, with approximately 81% as singletons. Sequencing input: peripheral blood. These receptor sequences come from a woman in her sixties with active or convalescent COVID-19.

This chain links TRBV9 with TRBJ1-2; unclear D gene. This CDR3 contains 10 residues. Germline loops: CDR1 SGDLS, CDR2 YYNGEE. V lost 10 bases and J lost 8, with 12 bases in between. In nucleotides, the CDR3 is TGTGCCTGGCCAAAGAAAGGCTACACCTTC. This sequence encodes CAWPKKGYTF.

This sequence joins TRBV6-5 and TRBJ2-5; weak D call: TRBD1 (5 bases). Germline V gene sequence: CDR1 MNHEY, CDR2 SVGAGI. The V and J ends lost 0 bases and 3 bases respectively, with 11 bases between them. This CDR3 spans 15 amino acids. CDR3 coding DNA: TGTGCCAGCAGTTACTCCCCAGGGCCCAAAGAGACCCAGTACTTC. This translates into CASSYSPGPKETQYF.

The rearrangement joins TRBV11-2 to TRBJ1-5; no clear D gene. The germline V and J ends were trimmed by 0 bases and 2 bases, with 8 bases remaining between them. In germline, CDR1 is SGHAT, CDR2 FQNNGV. The CDR3 covers 15 residues. In DNA form, the CDR3 reads TGTGCCAGCAGCTTAGACGGTTTGGGCAATCAGCCCCAGCATTTT. This encodes CASSLDGLGNQPQHF.

This clone was seen only once. V and J are TRBV5-1 and TRBJ1-1; D gene uncertain. V was clipped by 4 bases and J by 5 bases, with 18 bases between them. The CDR3 covers 15 residues. CDR1 and CDR2 from the germline V gene are SGHRS and YFSETQ. CDR3 region: CASSPRPPPGTEAFF. As DNA, the CDR3 is TGCGCCAGCAGCCCGCGTCCCCCGCCGGGGACTGAAGCTTTCTTT.

The chain employs TRBV19 and TRBJ2-7; D perhaps matches TRBD1 (5 bases). The CDR3 covers 14 residues. CDR1 is LNHDA and CDR2 is SQIVND in the germline V gene (reference sequence). V shed 2 bases and J shed 5 bases, with 13 bases lying between them. The CDR3 DNA reads TGTGCCAGTAGTATAAGCCGACAGATTAACGAGCAGTACTTC. Translating gives CASSISRQINEQYF.

J is TRBJ1-1 and V is TRBV6-5; tentative D call: TRBD1 (6 bases). Trimming removed 6 bases from V and 6 bases from J, with 14 bases in between. This CDR3 region has 13 residues. Germline V gene data show CDR1 as MNHEY and CDR2 as SVGAGI. In nucleotides, the CDR3 is TGTGCCAGCAGGAGAACAGGGAGGGCTGAAGCTTTCTTT. This encodes CASRRTGRAEAFF.

V usage is TRBV28 and J usage is TRBJ2-7; 8 nucleotides agree with TRBD1. V lost 2 bases, J lost 6 bases, and 6 bases stayed unmatched. There are 14 residues in the CDR3. Per germline, CDR1 MDHEN and CDR2 SYDVKM. The CDR3 nucleotides read TGTGCCAGCAGTTTACCAGGGGGCTCTGGCGAGCAGTACTTC. This encodes CASSLPGGSGEQYF.

The rearrangement joins TRBV6-1 to TRBJ2-2; 7 nucleotides agree with TRBD1. V gave up 4 bases and J gave up 0 bases; unmatched junction bases: 11. The CDR3 is 18 amino acids. Per the germline V gene, CDR1 is MNHNS and CDR2 is SASEGT. CDR3 loop: CASSAPGQLFANTGELFF. The CDR3 DNA reads as TGTGCCAGCAGTGCGCCGGGACAGCTCTTCGCGAACACCGGGGAGCTGTTTTTT.

V gene TRBV18 combines with J gene TRBJ2-3; D perhaps matches TRBD1 (6 bases). The germline gives CDR1 KGHSH, CDR2 LQKENI. The CDR3 has 14 residues. The V gene lost 3 bases and the J gene lost 4 bases, with 11 bases spanning the gap. The CDR3 reads CASSPQSGADTQYF. The CDR3, as DNA: TGTGCCAGCTCACCGCAATCAGGGGCAGATACGCAGTATTTT. Full variable domain (missing parts from reference TRBV18 and TRBJ2-3): NAGVMQNPRHLVRRRGQEARLRCSPMKGHSHVYWYRQLPEEGLKFMVYLQKENIIDESGMPKERFSAEFPKEGPSILRIQQVVRGDSAAYFCASSPQSGADTQYFGPGTRLTVL.

This chain links TRBV28 with TRBJ1-1, with a tentative D call TRBD1 (5 bases). The CDR3 is 18 amino acids. The germline CDR1 and CDR2 sequences are MDHEN and SYDVKM. V was pared by 7 bases and J by 4 bases, with 28 bases between. For the CDR3, the DNA is TGTGCCAGCACCAAAATGAGTTACTCGAGGGGAGGGCCCACTGAAGCTTTCTTT. Translation gives CASTKMSYSRGGPTEAFF.

The chain has TRBV7-3 and TRBJ2-2; no reliable D call. Trimming left V 2 bases short and J 6 bases short, with 7 bases between. The CDR3 runs 13 residues. Germline CDR1 and CDR2: SGHTA and FQGTGA. The CDR3 is CASSLANSGELFF. CDR3 bases: TGTGCCAGCAGCTTAGCGAATTCCGGGGAGCTGTTTTTT.

The chain combines TRBV4-1 with TRBJ1-2; 8 bases are shared with TRBD1. The ends lost 3 bases at V and 7 bases at J; junction bases unmatched: 7. Germline V gene data show CDR1 as MGHRA and CDR2 as YSYEKL. This CDR3 is 14 amino acids long. DNA for the CDR3: TGCGCCAGCAGCCATCGACAGGGGCCCTCTGGCTACACCTTC. This encodes CASSHRQGPSGYTF.

Concerning this clone itself: Distinct nucleotide sequences in the sample also encode this CDR3. The chain has TRBV18 and TRBJ1-2; 7 bases are a match to TRBD1. Per the germline V gene, CDR1 is KGHSH and CDR2 is LQKENI. The V gene end was trimmed by 2 bases and the J gene end by 5 bases; junction bases not matched to a gene: 5. The CDR3 covers 14 residues. The CDR3 region has the DNA TGTGCCAGCTCACCAACAGGGGCCCTATATGGCTACACCTTC. Protein product: CASSPTGALYGYTF.

V is TRBV6-5 and J is TRBJ2-7, with D possibly matching TRBD1 (5 bases). The V end lost 4 bases, the J end lost 0 bases, and 13 bases lay between the germline ends. CDR3 length: 15 amino acids. Germline values: CDR1 MNHEY, CDR2 SVGAGI. CDR3 protein: CASSSDPQGSYEQYF. CDR3 nucleotide sequence: TGTGCCAGCAGTTCAGACCCGCAGGGCTCCTACGAGCAGTACTTC.

The rearrangement links TRBV19 to TRBJ1-2; 10 positions match TRBD1. Germline-derived CDR1 and CDR2 are LNHDA and SQIVND (reference sequence). V was pared by 4 bases and J by 7 bases, with 15 bases of the junction left unmatched. This CDR3 has 17 residues. CDR3 sequence: CASSKALRETGGSGYTF. The CDR3 coding sequence is TGTGCCAGTAGTAAGGCTTTAAGGGAGACAGGGGGCTCTGGCTACACCTTC. The variable domain in full, with the rest retrieved from reference TRBV19 and TRBJ1-2, is DGGITQSPKYLFRKEGQNVTLSCEQNLNHDAMYWYRQDPGQGLRLIYYSQIVNDFQKGDIAEGYSVSREKKESFPLTVTSAQKNPTAFYLCASSKALRETGGSGYTFGSGTRLTVV.

The chain employs TRBV19 and TRBJ1-4; D is uncertain. Trimming took 3 bases from V and 8 from J, leaving 19 bases between them. The CDR3 covers 16 residues. Germline V gene data show CDR1 as LNHDA and CDR2 as SQIVND (reference sequence). This chain's CDR3 is CASSIGRGASGEKLFF. The CDR3 nucleotides are TGTGCCAGTAGTATCGGTCGAGGAGCCTCGGGAGAAAAACTGTTTTTT.